The 22 T cell receptor beta chains listed next were all sequenced from one sample in a study of blood T cells in healthy people across ages. Primed by a sample-barcoded 5' primer and a J-beta primer mix, a second PCR proceeded for 7 to 11 cycles. One entry per CDR3 protein results from TCRdb running MiXCR on the 5' RACE reads. Of fewer than 900,000 distinct CDR3 sequences detected, roughly 43% appear once; the ten largest clones hold roughly 20%. Sequencing was performed on blood. These receptors all stem from a woman aged 60-70 years in good health.

This clonotype was observed a handful of times. V and J are TRBV28 and TRBJ2-1; D assignment may be TRBD1 or TRBD2 (5 bases each). Germline loops: CDR1 MDHEN, CDR2 SYDVKM. The CDR3 has 13 amino acids. The CDR3: CAVGTTSYNEQFF. DNA of the CDR3: TGTGCTGTAGGGACCACATCCTACAATGAGCAGTTCTTC.

The rearrangement joins TRBV7-2 to TRBJ1-5; TRBD1 agrees at 7 bases. Germline values: CDR1 SGHTA, CDR2 FQGNSA. This CDR3 has 15 residues. V gave up 1 base and J gave up 7 bases; unmatched junction bases: 7. The CDR3 sequence: CASSLGATGTQPQHF. In DNA form, the CDR3 reads TGTGCCAGCAGCTTAGGCGCGACAGGGACCCAGCCCCAGCATTTT.

CDR3 region: CASSPQTGGGHSTDTQYF. CDR3 nucleotides: TGTGCCAGCAGCCCCCAAACTGGGGGGGGTCATAGCACAGATACGCAGTATTTT. The gene calls are TRBV5-4 and TRBJ2-3; TRBD2 aligns across 7 bases. Trimming cost V 4 bases and J 0 bases; bases outside gene matches: 14. There are 18 residues in the CDR3. Per germline, CDR1 SGHNT and CDR2 YYREEE (reference sequence).

In this sample, this clonotype turned up many times. The chain joins TRBV4-3 to TRBJ2-7, with 9 bases aligning to TRBD1. V lost 0 bases and J lost 7; bases outside the gene matches: 13. The CDR3 has 17 amino acids. Germline V gene data show CDR1 as LGHNA and CDR2 as YSLEER. For the CDR3, the DNA is TGCGCCAGCAGCCAAGAAAGGCCACAGGGGGCCCTAGGAGAGCAGTACTTC. Its protein product is CASSQERPQGALGEQYF.

This chain uses TRBV27 with TRBJ2-7; TRBD1 matches at 9 bases. This CDR3 contains 17 residues. Germline assignment: CDR1 MNHEY and CDR2 SMNVEV (reference sequence). With V trimmed by 6 bases and J by 2 bases, 14 bases remained unmatched. CDR3 residues: CASRVRDRAGAPYEQYF. The CDR3 DNA reads TGTGCCAGCAGAGTCCGGGACAGGGCTGGGGCGCCCTACGAGCAGTACTTC.

There are a few counts of this clonotype. The V call is TRBV10-3, the J call TRBJ1-1; D call uncertain. Deletions cut 7 bases from V and 0 bases from J, with 15 bases between. This CDR3 is built from 15 residues. Germline V gene data show CDR1 as ENHRY and CDR2 as SYGVKD. CDR3 loop: CAIKDGLGLNTEAFF. CDR3 sequence (DNA): TGTGCCATCAAGGATGGGCTGGGTCTGAACACTGAAGCTTTCTTT.

The gene calls are TRBV10-3 and TRBJ2-3; 10 bases agree with TRBD2. V trimming: 4 bases; J trimming: 4 bases; junction bases outside the gene matches: 5. The CDR3 covers 15 residues. CDR1 and CDR2 from the germline V gene are ENHRY and SYGVKD. The CDR3 bases are TGTGCCATCAGTGGAGGTCTAGCGGGAGCAGATACGCAGTATTTT. The encoded protein is CAISGGLAGADTQYF.

V usage is TRBV6-2 or TRBV6-3 and J usage is TRBJ2-5, with D hard to call. Looked up from germline, CDR1 is MNHEY and CDR2 is SVGEGT. V was pared by 5 bases and J by 0 bases, with 25 bases between. CDR3 size: 19 residues. CDR3 amino acids: CASSPNLRRNDSYQETQYF. The DNA of the CDR3 is TGTGCCAGCAGTCCCAACCTCCGTCGAAATGACTCTTACCAAGAGACCCAGTACTTC.

This chain joins TRBV28 and TRBJ1-4; D remains unclear. CDR1 and CDR2 (germline): MDHEN, SYDVKM. CDR3 length: 14 amino acids. V dropped 3 bases and J dropped 5 bases, with 10 bases sitting between them. Here the CDR3 DNA reads TGTGCCAGCAGTTTTCCCCGGCTAAATGAAAAACTGTTTTTT. This codes for CASSFPRLNEKLFF.

This chain uses TRBV13 with TRBJ2-1; TRBD2 matches at 10 bases. The CDR3 spans 13 residues. The V gene's germline CDR1 is PRHDT and CDR2 FYEKMQ (reference sequence). Trimming took 6 bases from V and 9 from J; bases not matched to a gene: 5. CDR3 in DNA: TGTGCCAGCAGTAGCGGGGGGTTCGGTGAGCAGTTCTTC. Protein sequence: CASSSGGFGEQFF.

The chain recombines TRBV3-1 with TRBJ2-5, with 9 bases fitting TRBD2. Trimming removed 3 bases from V and 1 base from J; junction bases left unmatched: 3. CDR1 and CDR2 from the germline V gene are LGHDT and YNNKEL (reference sequence). The CDR3 consists of 15 residues. CDR3 DNA: TGTGCCAGCAGCCACCAGACTAGCGGCCAAGAGACCCAGTACTTC. The encoded protein is CASSHQTSGQETQYF.

This clonotype was observed at least ten times. The V gene is TRBV13, the J gene TRBJ2-1; TRBD2 matches 9 bases. From germline, CDR1 is PRHDT and CDR2 FYEKMQ (reference sequence). Trimming removed 5 bases from V and 3 bases from J; junction bases left unmatched: 8. The CDR3 runs 16 residues. This CDR3 reads CASSLSIAGVYNEQFF. CDR3 DNA sequence: TGTGCCAGCAGCCTCAGTATAGCGGGAGTCTACAATGAGCAGTTCTTC.

V and J are TRBV5-1 and TRBJ2-1, with 8 bases matching TRBD2. The CDR3 loop spans 15 amino acids. CDR1 and CDR2 from the germline V gene are SGHRS and YFSETQ. V trimming: 5 bases; J trimming: 2 bases; junction bases outside the gene matches: 6. The CDR3 DNA sequence: TGCGCCAGCAGGCCGACTAGCGAACCCTACAATGAGCAGTTCTTC. Protein: CASRPTSEPYNEQFF. The variable domain in full, with the rest retrieved from reference TRBV5-1 and TRBJ2-1, is KAGVTQTPRYLIKTRGQQVTLSCSPISGHRSVSWYQQTPGQGLQFLFEYFSETQRNKGNFPGRFSGRQFSNSRSEMNVSTLELGDSALYLCASRPTSEPYNEQFFGPGTRLTVL.

The chain uses TRBV27 and TRBJ2-7, with D perhaps assigned TRBD1 or TRBD2 (6 bases each). The germline V gene has CDR1 MNHEY and CDR2 SMNVEV (reference sequence). The CDR3 runs to 16 residues. Trimming took 0 bases from V and 3 from J, leaving 15 bases between them. The CDR3 coding sequence is TGTGCCAGCAGTTTATCCGGCGGGACAAGAGTCTACGAGCAGTACTTC. It specifies CASSLSGGTRVYEQYF.

The rearrangement uses TRBV27 and TRBJ2-1; either TRBD1 or TRBD2 may fit D (5 bases each). Deletions cut 3 bases from V and 15 bases from J, with 18 bases between. CDR1 and CDR2 from the germline V gene are MNHEY and SMNVEV (reference sequence). The CDR3 has 13 residues. DNA of the CDR3: TGTGCCAGCAGTTTCGCAGGGACCGAGGTGTTGTTCTTC. Translated, it gives CASSFAGTEVLFF.

This chain links TRBV29-1 with TRBJ1-5; tentatively, D is TRBD1 (5 bases). CDR1 is SQVTM, CDR2 ANQGSEA, per germline. V was cut by 5 bases and J by 0 bases, with 14 bases left in between. This CDR3 has 15 residues. As DNA, the CDR3 is TGCAGCGTTTCGGTAGGGGTCAATAGCAATCAGCCCCAGCATTTT. Protein product: CSVSVGVNSNQPQHF.

The chain has TRBV7-3 and TRBJ2-1, with a possible D match to TRBD2 (5 bases). The J call is in doubt because the DNA end fits TRBJ2-7 better. The CDR3 covers 17 residues. Germline lookup yields CDR1 SGHTA and CDR2 FQGTGA. This chain's CDR3 is CASSLGLPGSFYKEQYF. CDR3 in DNA: TGTGCCAGCAGCTTAGGTCTACCGGGATCCTTCTACAAGGAGCAGTACTTC.

This chain uses TRBV4-1 with TRBJ2-4; no definite D call. Germline assignment: CDR1 MGHRA and CDR2 YSYEKL. This CDR3 has 13 amino acids. V lost 0 bases and J 4 bases, leaving 4 bases between the germline ends. The CDR3 sequence is CASSQEGKNIQYF. CDR3 sequence (DNA): TGCGCCAGCAGCCAAGAAGGGAAAAACATTCAGTACTTC.

V is TRBV21-1 and J is TRBJ1-2. TRBV21-1 counts as a pseudogene. This CDR3 region has 15 residues. The CDR3 nucleotides read TGTGCCAGCAACAAAAGAGAACACACTAACTATGGCTACACCTTC. Protein product: CASNKREHTNYGYTF.

This clonotype was observed once. This chain uses TRBV6-5 with TRBJ2-1; 9 bases agree with TRBD2. The CDR3 has 16 residues. The germline CDR1 and CDR2 sequences are MNHEY and SVGAGI. The V gene end was trimmed by 0 bases and the J gene end by 5 bases; junction bases not matched to a gene: 5. The CDR3 nucleotides are TGTGCCAGCAGTTACTCGATTCTAGCGGGGAACAATGAGCAGTTCTTC. Protein product: CASSYSILAGNNEQFF.

The chain combines TRBV5-1 with TRBJ1-2; D call uncertain. There are 14 residues in the CDR3. Germline V gene lookup returns CDR1 SGHRS and CDR2 YFSETQ. V was trimmed by 4 bases and J by 4 bases, leaving 14 bases between them. CDR3 bases: TGCGCCAGCAGCGCTTCAGGCCGCTTCTATGGCTACACCTTC. Its translation is CASSASGRFYGYTF.

The table lists this clonotype with a few counts. The chain is built from TRBV12-3 or TRBV12-4 and TRBJ1-1; 8 bases match TRBD1. Losses at the gene ends were 7 bases for V and 0 bases for J; bases not matched to a gene: 4. This CDR3 region has 14 residues. CDR3 loop: CASTPDRVNTEAFF. The DNA for the CDR3 is TGTGCCAGCACTCCGGACAGGGTGAACACTGAAGCTTTCTTT.